Listed here are 19 T cell receptor beta chains from one sample, sequenced in a study of T cells in severe cutaneous drug reactions. Bulk and single-cell libraries used iRepertoire multiplex PCR with TCR subtype-specific primers. TCRdb re-analyzed the multiplex PCR reads; it lists each CDR3 protein once, without DNA. In all, the sample yields more than 20,000 distinct CDR3 sequences. The patients sequenced had a carbamazepine-induced Stevens-Johnson syndrome or toxic epidermal necrolysis reaction. Sequencing was done on a sample of PBMCs. The source of these receptors is a human donor with toxic epidermal necrolysis, a severe cutaneous drug reaction.

The J gene is TRBJ2-6, the V gene TRBV10-3; TCRdb proposes TRBD1, but this gene call is untestable without DNA. This CDR3 is 18 amino acids long. Germline CDR1 and CDR2: ENHRY and SYGVKD. CDR3 sequence: CAISDVGTGVSGANVLTF.

The chain is built from TRBV5-1 and TRBJ1-1; lacking DNA, the TRBD1 call made by TCRdb goes unchecked. The CDR3 is 18 amino acids. In germline, CDR1 is SGHRS, CDR2 YFSETQ. CDR3 protein: CASSLGPGTGVGYTEAFF.

The genes are TRBV19 and TRBJ1-2; with no DNA, the TCRdb D assignment of TRBD1 cannot be verified. In germline, CDR1 is LNHDA, CDR2 SQIVND (reference sequence). This CDR3 is built from 15 residues. This chain's CDR3 is CASSPRDTINYGYTF.

V gene TRBV20-1 combines with J gene TRBJ2-3; TCRdb proposes TRBD1, but this gene call is untestable without DNA. The CDR3 has 17 amino acids. The germline gives CDR1 DFQATT, CDR2 SNEGSKA (reference sequence). The CDR3 loop reads CSARDPGAIKATDTQYF.

The chain is built from TRBV4-2 and TRBJ2-3; TCRdb indicates TRBD1, and absent DNA this call remains unverified. Germline loops: CDR1 LGHNA, CDR2 YNFKEQ. This CDR3 region has 15 residues. CDR3 protein: CASSPTGGGTDTQYF.

The rearrangement joins TRBV9 to TRBJ2-5; the TRBD1 assignment by TCRdb is unverifiable without DNA. This CDR3 is 15 amino acids long. Per germline, CDR1 SGDLS and CDR2 YYNGEE. The CDR3 is CASSVGQASQETQYF.

The chain joins TRBV28 to TRBJ2-5; TCRdb's D call of TRBD1 is untestable without DNA. CDR1 and CDR2 (germline): MDHEN, SYDVKM. The CDR3 runs 15 residues. CDR3 region: CASRVGGADKETQYF.

This chain uses TRBV15 with TRBJ2-1; the D gene TCRdb calls, TRBD2, cannot be checked with no DNA. This CDR3 is 18 amino acids long. Germline V gene sequence: CDR1 LNHNV, CDR2 YYDKDF (reference sequence). The CDR3 is CATSRDLSGAPPYNEQFF.

The gene calls are TRBV12-3 or TRBV12-4 and TRBJ2-7. The CDR3 loop spans 14 amino acids. This CDR3 reads CASSFRQEAYEQYF.

The chain recombines TRBV29-1 with TRBJ2-7; absent DNA, TCRdb's TRBD2 call cannot be checked. There are 14 residues in the CDR3. CDR1 SQVTM and CDR2 ANQGSEA come from the germline V gene. The CDR3 loop reads CSALVAKSSYEQYF.

According to its frequency, this clonotype is medium-sized. V and J are TRBV2 and TRBJ2-1; lacking DNA, the TRBD2 call made by TCRdb goes unchecked. CDR3 size: 14 residues. The germline gives CDR1 SNHLY, CDR2 FYNNEI. The CDR3 sequence is CASSETSGRGEQFF.

The V call is TRBV28, the J call TRBJ2-1. Germline assignment: CDR1 MDHEN and CDR2 SYDVKM. The CDR3 sequence is 14 residues long. CDR3 sequence: CASSLWFSHNEQFF. The whole variable domain, filled in from reference TRBV28 and TRBJ2-1, reads DVKVTQSSRYLVKRTGEKVFLECVQDMDHENMFWYRQDPGLGLRLIYFSYDVKMKEKGDIPEGYSVSREKKERFSLILESASTNQTSMYLCASSLWFSHNEQFFGPGTRLTVL.

The genes are TRBV28 and TRBJ2-7; TCRdb's assignment of TRBD1 cannot be checked, as there is no DNA. The CDR3 is made up of 14 amino acids. The germline CDR1 and CDR2 sequences are MDHEN and SYDVKM. CDR3 in amino acids: CATSSGTATYEQYF.

The V gene is TRBV3-1, the J gene TRBJ2-7; the TRBD2 assignment by TCRdb is unverifiable without DNA. Germline V gene lookup returns CDR1 LGHDT and CDR2 YNNKEL (reference sequence). The CDR3 spans 16 residues. This CDR3 reads CASRPGLAGVYDEQYF.

The rearrangement links TRBV6-6 to TRBJ2-7; without DNA, the TCRdb call of TRBD1 cannot be checked. Per germline, CDR1 MNHNY and CDR2 SVGAGI (reference sequence). This CDR3 region has 14 residues. The CDR3 is CASSYSSGGYEQYF.

The rearrangement uses TRBV5-6 and TRBJ1-2; TCRdb names TRBD1, which stays unverified in the absence of DNA. The germline CDR1 and CDR2 sequences are SGHDT and YYEEEE. The CDR3 sequence is 13 residues long. The CDR3 reads CASRIQGHYGYTF.

The V call is TRBV19, the J call TRBJ2-1; absent DNA, TCRdb's TRBD2 call cannot be checked. The CDR3 contains 13 residues. CDR1 and CDR2 from the germline V gene are LNHDA and SQIVND (reference sequence). Here the CDR3 reads CASSNGPKNEQFF.

The rearrangement uses TRBV6-1 and TRBJ2-6; TCRdb designates TRBD1, a call that cannot be tested without DNA. CDR3 length equals 17 residues. CDR1 and CDR2 from the germline V gene are MNHNS and SASEGT. CDR3 loop: CASEYRRGSRGANVLTF.

The chain combines TRBV24-1 with TRBJ1-5. Looked up from germline, CDR1 is KGHDR and CDR2 is SFDVKD. The CDR3 length is 14 residues. CDR3 residues: CATSDLNSNQPQHF.